Following are 14 T cell receptor beta chains from one sample sequenced in a study of blood T cell repertoires in COVID-19. The protocol was immunoSEQ multiplex PCR, while the TCRdb copy is restricted to in-frame clones and leaves out a portion. The table has roughly 200,000 clones, nearly 90% seen once; the top ten hold 0.62%. The sequenced sample consisted of peripheral blood. These TCRs come from a man aged 45 to 65 with acute or convalescent COVID-19.

The rearrangement uses TRBV5-1 and TRBJ2-1, with D possibly TRBD2 on 5 matching bases. The CDR3 is 16 amino acids. From germline, CDR1 is SGHRS and CDR2 YFSETQ. The V and J ends lost 0 bases and 4 bases respectively, with 14 bases between them. The CDR3 DNA reads TGCGCCAGCAGCTTGGCCGGAGGAGTGCGGTACAATGAGCAGTTCTTC. As protein: CASSLAGGVRYNEQFF.

This clone appeared a single time. The chain couples TRBV5-5 to TRBJ1-5, with a tentative D call TRBD1 (5 bases). Germline CDR1 SGHKS, CDR2 YYEKEE (reference sequence). The CDR3 has 16 amino acids. Deletions cut 4 bases from V and 1 base from J, with 15 bases between. The CDR3 reads CASSIAPGSSNQPQHF. In DNA form, the CDR3 reads TGTGCCAGCAGCATAGCCCCAGGGTCGAGCAATCAGCCCCAGCATTTT.

The chain has TRBV5-6 and TRBJ2-1; 15 nucleotides line up with TRBD2. In germline, CDR1 is SGHDT, CDR2 YYEEEE. This CDR3 has 19 residues. J was trimmed by 5 bases and V by 0 bases; bases with no gene match: 9. CDR3 in DNA: TGTGCCAGCAGCTTGGCCGGACTAGCGGGAGGGCGGAGAAACAATGAGCAGTTCTTC. It yields the protein CASSLAGLAGGRRNNEQFF. The entire variable domain, with the rest obtained from reference TRBV5-6 and TRBJ2-1, is as follows: DAGVTQSPTHLIKTRGQQVTLRCSPKSGHDTVSWYQQALGQGPQFIFQYYEEEERQRGNFPDRFSGHQFPNYSSELNVNALLLGDSALYLCASSLAGLAGGRRNNEQFFGPGTRLTVL.

The V gene is TRBV3-1 (or the pseudogene TRBV3-2), the J gene TRBJ1-1; D unclear. V was trimmed by 0 bases and J by 1 base, leaving 12 bases between them. The CDR3 runs 16 residues. In germline, CDR1 is LGHDT, CDR2 YNNKEL (reference sequence). CDR3 loop: CASSQDPVGSNTEAFF. The CDR3 DNA reads TGTGCCAGCAGCCAAGACCCCGTCGGTTCGAACACTGAAGCTTTCTTT.

As concerns this clone: An end of the junction does not agree with germline; a read error may underlie this. The chain has TRBV11-2 and TRBJ1-2; D ambiguous. Germline V gives CDR1 SGHAT, CDR2 FQNNGV. The CDR3 contains 14 residues. Here the CDR3 reads CAGSLGGGYTGYTF. In DNA, the CDR3 is TGTGCCGGCAGCTTAGGCGGCGGTTACACCGGCTACACCTTC.

This chain's CDR3 is CATSRYGGEETQYF. CDR3 DNA: TGTGCCACCAGCAGATACGGGGGGGAGGAGACCCAGTACTTC. The chain has TRBV15 and TRBJ2-5; 8 positions agree with TRBD2. The junction had 4 bases not matched to a gene; V was cut back by 2 bases and J by 5 bases. Per the germline V gene, CDR1 is LNHNV and CDR2 is YYDKDF (reference sequence). This CDR3 is 14 amino acids long.

The rearrangement joins TRBV7-9 to TRBJ1-2; unclear D gene. V lost 7 bases, J lost 8 bases, and 23 bases lay in between. CDR3 size: 15 residues. CDR1 and CDR2 (germline): SEHNR, FQNEAQ (reference sequence). The CDR3 is CASIPGDKPQEGYTF. Written as DNA, the CDR3 is TGTGCCAGCATCCCTGGCGATAAGCCCCAGGAAGGCTACACCTTC.

The rearrangement links TRBV5-1 to TRBJ1-6; maybe TRBD1 (6 bases). The ends were cut back, 5 bases at V and 8 bases at J, with 11 bases in the middle. The germline gives CDR1 SGHRS, CDR2 YFSETQ. The CDR3 runs to 13 residues. CDR3: CASRMGADSPLHF. DNA for the CDR3: TGCGCCAGCAGGATGGGGGCGGATTCACCCCTCCACTTT.

CDR3 region: CASRQSNQPQHF. The CDR3 bases are TGTGCCAGCAGACAGAGCAATCAGCCCCAGCATTTT. The rearrangement links TRBV6-5 to TRBJ1-5; no firm D call. V was trimmed by 6 bases and J by 1 base, leaving 4 bases between them. The CDR3 extends over 12 amino acids. Germline V gives CDR1 MNHEY, CDR2 SVGAGI.

This clone was picked up a small number of times. The chain recombines TRBV4-2 with TRBJ1-2; tentatively, D is TRBD1 (5 bases). This CDR3 is built from 13 residues. Germline CDR1 is LGHNA and CDR2 is YNFKEQ. V was shortened by 0 bases and J by 9 bases, with 11 bases between the two germline ends. CDR3 region: CASSQDGGQRYTF. The CDR3 coding sequence is TGTGCCAGCAGCCAAGACGGTGGACAACGCTACACCTTC.

This chain uses TRBV2 with TRBJ2-7; 8 positions match TRBD1. The CDR3 is 14 amino acids. In germline, CDR1 is SNHLY, CDR2 FYNNEI. Trimming removed 5 bases from V and 2 bases from J; junction bases left unmatched: 5. CDR3 DNA sequence: TGTGCCAGCAGTACAGACAGGGGACCCTACGAGCAGTACTTC. This codes for CASSTDRGPYEQYF.

The genes are TRBV19 and TRBJ2-7; 7 bases fit TRBD1. V was pared by 4 bases and J by 3 bases, with 15 bases of the junction left unmatched. CDR1 is LNHDA and CDR2 is SQIVND in the germline V gene (reference sequence). CDR3 length: 17 amino acids. The CDR3 reads CASSRITRGTTNYEQYF. In DNA form, the CDR3 reads TGTGCCAGTAGTAGGATCACCAGGGGGACCACGAACTACGAGCAGTACTTC.

The chain couples TRBV6-5 to TRBJ2-7; D is perhaps TRBD2 (5 bases). CDR3 length: 12 residues. Germline loops: CDR1 MNHEY, CDR2 SVGAGI. Trimming pared 10 bases from V and 2 bases from J, leaving 12 bases between. CDR3 in amino acids: CAILTGTYEQYF. In DNA, the CDR3 is TGTGCCATCCTGACCGGGACCTACGAGCAGTACTTC.

The gene calls are TRBV7-8 and TRBJ2-5; 8 bases are a match to TRBD1. With 4 bases clipped from V and 5 bases from J, the junction kept 24 bases outside the gene matches. Germline V CDR1 and CDR2: SGHVS, FQNEAQ. The CDR3 totals 20 residues. This chain's CDR3 is CASSWGDWDRQKMSEETQYF. CDR3 DNA: TGTGCCAGCAGCTGGGGGGACTGGGACAGGCAAAAAATGTCAGAGGAGACCCAGTACTTC.